The clone carrying this T cell receptor beta chain was recorded many times. This sample is drawn from a study of patients and donors after allogeneic stem cell transplantation. This CDR3 contains 13 residues. V lost 3 bases to trimming and J lost 8 bases; unmatched junction nucleotides: 2. Looked up from germline, CDR1 is SEHNR and CDR2 is FQNEAQ (reference sequence). Using its own MiXCR run on the RT-PCR reads, TCRdb lists one record per CDR3 protein. The sample contains fewer than 30,000 distinct CDR3 sequences, 6.5% to 10% of which appear only once. The receptor was derived from a human donor who was either an allogeneic HSCT recipient or a stem cell or donor lymphocyte infusion donor (not recorded which). It is not recorded whose cells these are; they may come from a transplant donor. The V call is TRBV7-9, the J call TRBJ2-4; TRBD1 matches at 9 bases. The sample comprised blood, either unsorted or a sorted T cell fraction (not recorded which). The CDR3 spells CASSLTGGDIQYF. DNA for the CDR3: TGTGCCAGCAGCTTGACAGGGGGGGACATTCAGTACTTC.